The present entry profiles one TCR beta chain with its context. The CDR3 spans 14 residues. The germline V gene encodes CDR1 SGHTA and CDR2 FQGNSA. Trimming left V 4 bases short and J 4 bases short, with 8 bases between. These data are taken from a study of OX40 agonist ivuxolimab in advanced cancers. The table came from immunoSEQ multiplex PCR; TCRdb's copy has only in-frame clones and leaves some out. The table records about 48,000 clones, approximately 84% of them present only once. The chain has TRBV7-2 and TRBJ2-6; no definite D call. This receptor was identified in an adult with an advanced solid tumor such as melanoma, head and neck, liver or kidney cancer. Sequencing was performed on CD4+ or CD8+ T cells sorted from blood, taken in a trial of the OX40 agonist ivuxolimab. The chain's CDR3 is CASSSPLGANVLTF. The CDR3 region has the DNA TGTGCCAGCAGCTCGCCTCTAGGGGCCAACGTCCTGACTTTC.